A single sample is the source of the 22 T cell receptor beta chains below, sequenced in a study of T cell clones after liver transplantation. Measured with immunoSEQ multiplex PCR; TCRdb has only the in-frame clones, and not every one. The sample includes about 120,000 clones, around nine tenths of them seen just once. This specimen was CD4+ T cells from blood, taken 12 months after liver transplant. These receptor sequences come from a human patient who received a liver transplant. Some T cells may be supplied by the graft donor.

The rearrangement links TRBV5-1 to TRBJ2-7; 9 nucleotides agree with TRBD2. CDR3 size: 16 residues. The V and J ends lost 0 bases and 2 bases, in that order; junction bases with no gene match: 6. CDR1 and CDR2 (germline): SGHRS, YFSETQ. The CDR3 region is CASSLGRTSVTYEQYF. The DNA of the CDR3 is TGCGCCAGCAGCTTGGGGAGGACTAGCGTCACCTACGAGCAGTACTTC.

This clone was seen a single time. The V call is TRBV25-1, the J call TRBJ2-4, with D unclear. V lost 1 base to trimming and J lost 0 bases, with 10 bases between them. The length of the CDR3 is 16 residues. Germline CDR1 and CDR2: MGHDK and SYGVNS. The CDR3 loop is CASSELGAGAKNIQYF. The CDR3 DNA sequence: TGTGCCAGCAGTGAATTAGGTGCAGGAGCCAAAAACATTCAGTACTTC.

V is TRBV2 and J is TRBJ2-1, with D possibly matching TRBD2 (6 bases). Trimming left V 2 bases short and J 12 bases short, with 14 bases between. Germline V gene data show CDR1 as SNHLY and CDR2 as FYNNEI. This CDR3 has 13 residues. The CDR3: CASSEREKEVQFF. The CDR3 DNA follows: TGTGCCAGCAGTGAACGGGAGAAGGAGGTGCAGTTCTTC. The whole variable domain, remainder taken from reference TRBV2 and TRBJ2-1, is EPEVTQTPSHQVTQMGQEVILRCVPISNHLYFYWYRQILGQKVEFLVSFYNNEISEKSEIFDDQFSVERPDGSNFTLKIRSTKLEDSAMYFCASSEREKEVQFFGPGTRLTVL.

V is TRBV6-5 and J is TRBJ2-1; 9 bases align to TRBD2. Per the germline V gene, CDR1 is MNHEY and CDR2 is SVGAGI. The J segment lost 7 bases and the V segment lost 2 bases, leaving 6 bases of the junction unmatched. The CDR3 consists of 15 residues. CDR3 region: CASSYGGLAGNEQFF. The CDR3 DNA reads as TGTGCCAGCAGTTACGGGGGACTAGCTGGGAATGAGCAGTTCTTC.

The chain employs TRBV11-3 and TRBJ2-5; D is perhaps TRBD1 (6 bases). V gave up 4 bases and J gave up 5 bases, with 23 bases separating them. CDR3 length equals 17 residues. CDR1 and CDR2 from the germline V gene are SGHNT and YENEEA. The CDR3 DNA is TGTGCCAGCAGCTCCAGGCAGGGGCGCGGATTCACGGAGACCCAGTACTTC. This encodes CASSSRQGRGFTETQYF.

This sequence joins TRBV6-5 and TRBJ2-1; TRBD1 agrees at 8 bases. V shed 6 bases, J shed 1 base, and the junction held 5 bases outside the gene matches. Per germline, CDR1 MNHEY and CDR2 SVGAGI. CDR3 length equals 15 residues. The CDR3 loop is CASSLDRGSYNEQFF. CDR3 nucleotide sequence: TGTGCCAGCAGCCTCGACAGGGGATCCTACAATGAGCAGTTCTTC.

The chain couples TRBV5-8 to TRBJ2-7; perhaps D is TRBD1 or TRBD2 (5 bases each). The V gene's germline CDR1 is SGHTS and CDR2 YDEGEE. The CDR3 has 15 amino acids. Trimming pared 4 bases from V and 7 bases from J, leaving 21 bases between. The CDR3 DNA reads as TGTGCCAGCAGCGGGGGACCTGGGGCAGGGCGGGAGCAGTACTTC. Encoded protein: CASSGGPGAGREQYF.

V and J are TRBV28 and TRBJ1-1, with a weak D call TRBD1 (6 bases). Germline values: CDR1 MDHEN, CDR2 SYDVKM. The length of the CDR3 is 15 residues. Trimming shortened V by 1 base and J by 7 bases, and 16 bases separated the two germline ends. CDR3 nucleotide sequence: TGTGCCAGCAGTTTATTGGTCAGGGGAGGAATTGAAGCTTTCTTT. Residues: CASSLLVRGGIEAFF.

This chain links TRBV27 with TRBJ2-1; 9 nucleotides align to TRBD2. The CDR3 is made up of 14 amino acids. Germline V CDR1 and CDR2: MNHEY, SMNVEV (reference sequence). Unmatched junction bases numbered 5, after V lost 5 bases and J lost 6 bases. CDR3 DNA: TGTGCCAGCAGTGCGGGACTAGCATCCAATGAGCAGTTCTTC. This gives the protein CASSAGLASNEQFF.

J is TRBJ2-2 and V is TRBV27, with 9 nucleotides matching TRBD2. CDR1 and CDR2 from the germline V gene are MNHEY and SMNVEV (reference sequence). The ends lost 0 bases at V and 4 bases at J; junction bases unmatched: 12. The CDR3 is made up of 19 amino acids. CDR3 residues: CASSLSLGMGGRATGELFF. In nucleotides, the CDR3 is TGTGCCAGCAGTTTATCTTTGGGCATGGGCGGGAGGGCCACCGGGGAGCTGTTTTTT.

The chain employs TRBV18 and TRBJ2-1; TRBD2 agrees at 9 bases. CDR1 and CDR2 (germline): KGHSH, LQKENI. The CDR3 loop spans 16 amino acids. V shed 6 bases and J 2 bases; nucleotides not matched to a gene: 8. The CDR3 loop reads CASSNQREATYNEQFF. The CDR3 nucleotides are TGTGCCAGCTCGAATCAGCGGGAGGCCACCTACAATGAGCAGTTCTTC.

This chain links TRBV29-1 with TRBJ2-5; D remains ambiguous. Germline V gene sequence: CDR1 SQVTM, CDR2 ANQGSEA. Deletions cut 3 bases from V and 5 bases from J, with 10 bases between. CDR3 length: 12 residues. CDR3 in DNA: TGCAGCGTTGACGGGTCTTTGGAGACCCAGTACTTC. Residues: CSVDGSLETQYF.

CDR3 bases: TGCAGCGCTGCATTTGGGCTGAACACTGAAGCTTTCTTT. Translated, it gives CSAAFGLNTEAFF. This rearrangement joins TRBV29-1 to TRBJ1-1, with unresolved D. Germline lookup yields CDR1 SQVTM and CDR2 ANQGSEA. V lost 7 bases, J lost 0 bases, and 12 bases lay in between. The CDR3 is 13 amino acids.

The chain employs TRBV12-5 and TRBJ2-1; the match to TRBD2 covers 8 bases. The CDR3 contains 20 residues. The trim removed 2 bases at V and 4 bases at J, leaving 19 bases unmatched. From germline, CDR1 is LGHNT and CDR2 FRNRAP. The CDR3 here is CASGLLEGGVLAGLYNEQFF. The CDR3 DNA is TGTGCTAGTGGTTTGCTTGAGGGAGGAGTTCTAGCGGGTTTATACAATGAGCAGTTCTTC.

Here the CDR3 DNA reads TGCGCCAGCAGTGAACCGGGCCACTCCTACGAGCAGTACTTC. The encoded protein is CASSEPGHSYEQYF. This chain joins TRBV10-2 and TRBJ2-7; no definite D call. The CDR3 has 14 amino acids. CDR1 is WSHSY, CDR2 SAAADI, per germline. Trimming removed 3 bases from V and 0 bases from J, with 9 bases in between.

This clone was detected once. The CDR3 loop reads CASSFGRADPDTQYF. The CDR3 nucleotides read TGTGCCAGCAGCTTCGGGAGGGCCGACCCAGATACGCAGTATTTT. The chain employs TRBV5-4 and TRBJ2-3; the match to TRBD2 covers 8 bases. The CDR3 is 15 residues long. V lost 2 bases, J lost 4 bases, and 6 bases stayed unmatched. The V gene's germline CDR1 is SGHNT and CDR2 YYREEE (reference sequence).

J is TRBJ1-1 and V is TRBV5-4; tentative D call: TRBD1 (5 bases). Germline loops: CDR1 SGHNT, CDR2 YYREEE (reference sequence). Deletions cut 0 bases from V and 4 bases from J, with 10 bases between. CDR3 size: 14 residues. CDR3 sequence (DNA): TGTGCCAGCAGCTTGGAGCAGGGCTCCACTGAAGCTTTCTTT. It encodes CASSLEQGSTEAFF.

In the case of this clone: Within the sample, other DNA sequences also encode this same CDR3. The rearrangement joins TRBV18 to TRBJ2-5; no clear D gene. CDR3 size: 13 residues. Trimming removed 2 bases from V and 5 bases from J, with 9 bases in between. Germline V CDR1 and CDR2: KGHSH, LQKENI. CDR3 sequence reads: CASSPGVSETQYF. The CDR3 nucleotides read TGTGCCAGCTCACCAGGGGTCTCCGAGACCCAGTACTTC. The full variable domain, in which reference TRBV18 and TRBJ2-5 provide the parts outside the CDR3, is NAGVMQNPRHLVRRRGQEARLRCSPMKGHSHVYWYRQLPEEGLKFMVYLQKENIIDESGMPKERFSAEFPKEGPSILRIQQVVRGDSAAYFCASSPGVSETQYFGPGTRLLVL.

The chain uses TRBV7-2 and TRBJ2-3, with D unresolved. The length of the CDR3 is 14 residues. With 6 bases removed from V and 1 base from J, the gap between germline ends came to 11 bases. Germline-derived CDR1 and CDR2 are SGHTA and FQGNSA. The CDR3 DNA follows: TGTGCCAGCAGTTCAGGCTCTGGCACAGATACGCAGTATTTT. Translation: CASSSGSGTDTQYF.

The genes are TRBV18 and TRBJ1-5; no clear D gene. The germline CDR1 and CDR2 sequences are KGHSH and LQKENI. The CDR3 is 15 residues long. Trimming left V 6 bases short and J 0 bases short, with 12 bases between. The CDR3 bases are TGTGCCAGCTCCCCAACCGAGCCTAGCAATCAGCCCCAGCATTTT. Amino acids: CASSPTEPSNQPQHF.

This chain joins TRBV6-1 and TRBJ1-4, with D unresolved. This CDR3 spans 13 amino acids. The V end was cut by 6 bases, the J end by 7 bases, with 12 bases between. CDR1 is MNHNS and CDR2 is SASEGT in the germline V gene. CDR3 bases: TGTGCCAGCAGAAAATGGACTGGTGAAAAACTGTTTTTT. Translating it yields CASRKWTGEKLFF.

The J gene is TRBJ1-1, the V gene TRBV30, with D unclear. The CDR3 sequence is 12 residues long. V lost 1 base and J 0 bases, leaving 3 bases between the germline ends. Per the germline V gene, CDR1 is GTSNPN and CDR2 is SVGIG (reference sequence). Here the CDR3 DNA reads TGTGCCTGGAGTGCAGTGAACACTGAAGCTTTCTTT. Translated, it gives CAWSAVNTEAFF.